A single sample is the source of the 2 T cell receptor beta chains below, sequenced in a study of cytomegalovirus exposure and HLA in healthy donors. The PCR used 60 Vbeta and 13 Jbeta primers. The table came from immunoSEQ multiplex PCR; TCRdb's copy has only in-frame clones and leaves some out. The sample shows under 110,000 clones, about 81% of them seen only once. The sample comprised PBMCs. The source of these receptors is a man aged 45-65 years in good health and CMV-seronegative.

DNA for the CDR3: TGTGCCAGCAGTTCTCAGGGTGACTATGGCTACACCTTC. It codes for CASSSQGDYGYTF. This chain connects TRBV6-1 to TRBJ1-2, with a possible D match to TRBD1 (5 bases). CDR1 and CDR2 from the germline V gene are MNHNS and SASEGT. Trimming pared 5 bases from V and 3 bases from J, leaving 10 bases between. The CDR3 covers 13 residues.

To note about this clone: The junction departs from germline at one end; a sequencing error may be responsible. This chain connects TRBV5-4 to TRBJ1-2, with 7 bases matching TRBD1. This CDR3 spans 14 amino acids. From germline, CDR1 is SGHNT and CDR2 YYREEE (reference sequence). The CDR3 loop reads CASSEVQGLYSYTF. Written as DNA, the CDR3 is TGTGCCAGCAGCGAGGTACAGGGGCTCTATAGCTACACCTTC.